The 14 T cell receptor beta chains presented below share a single source sample, sequenced in a study of OX40 agonist ivuxolimab in advanced cancers. Using immunoSEQ multiplex PCR, the repertoire was profiled, and TCRdb retains in-frame clones only, with some absent. The sample contains tens of thousands of clones, about 85% of which appear only once. The source material was CD4+ or CD8+ T cells sorted from blood, sampled in a trial of the OX40 agonist ivuxolimab. The source of these receptors is an adult with an advanced solid tumor such as melanoma, head and neck, liver or kidney cancer.

The V and J genes are TRBV6-6 and TRBJ1-2; no clear D gene. CDR3 size: 13 residues. V was shortened by 2 bases and J by 4 bases, with 8 bases between the two germline ends. Germline V CDR1 and CDR2: MNHNY, SVGAGI (reference sequence). The CDR3 DNA reads TGTGCCAGCAGTTACGATGTCAGCTATGGCTACACCTTC. Translating gives CASSYDVSYGYTF.

This chain joins TRBV4-3 and TRBJ2-1, with no clear D. The CDR3 totals 13 residues. CDR1 is LGHNA and CDR2 is YSLEER in the germline V gene. The V end lost 1 base, the J end lost 6 bases, and 7 bases lay between the germline ends. Here the CDR3 DNA reads TGCGCCAGCAGCCAAGTCGGGTCCAATGAGCAGTTCTTC. As protein: CASSQVGSNEQFF.

The chain recombines TRBV7-2 with TRBJ2-6; D remains unclear. This CDR3 region has 16 residues. V lost 11 bases to trimming and J lost 0 bases, with 17 bases between them. CDR1 is SGHTA, CDR2 FQGNSA, per germline. CDR3 in DNA: TGTGCCCTCTCCCGGAGCTACAGCTCTGGGGCCAACGTCCTGACTTTC. Translating gives CALSRSYSSGANVLTF.

The chain is built from TRBV30 and TRBJ1-3; D uncertain. Trimming took off 1 base at V and 4 bases at J, with 8 bases between the two ends. The germline V gene encodes CDR1 GTSNPN and CDR2 SVGIG (reference sequence). The CDR3 consists of 13 residues. This chain's CDR3 is CAWSDGVGNTIYF. In DNA, the CDR3 is TGTGCCTGGAGTGACGGGGTCGGAAACACCATATATTTT.

The rearrangement joins TRBV30 to TRBJ1-5; D gene unclear. The CDR3 sequence is 15 residues long. Deletions cut 0 bases from V and 1 base from J, with 10 bases between. Germline assignment: CDR1 GTSNPN and CDR2 SVGIG (reference sequence). CDR3 in DNA: TGTGCCTGGAGTGTAAAGGGATCCAGCAATCAGCCCCAGCATTTT. Translation: CAWSVKGSSNQPQHF.

This sequence joins TRBV7-9 and TRBJ1-1; D might be TRBD1 (6 bases). Per the germline V gene, CDR1 is SEHNR and CDR2 is FQNEAQ (reference sequence). Trimming removed 5 bases from V and 5 bases from J, with 18 bases in between. CDR3 length: 15 amino acids. The CDR3 loop is CASSRHSEGGTEAFF. In nucleotides, the CDR3 is TGTGCCAGCAGCCGCCACTCCGAGGGGGGAACTGAAGCTTTCTTT.

The gene calls are TRBV18 and TRBJ1-2; D perhaps matches TRBD1 (5 bases). Trimming pared 2 bases from V and 2 bases from J, leaving 6 bases between. The CDR3 is 13 amino acids. In germline, CDR1 is KGHSH, CDR2 LQKENI. The CDR3 protein is CASSPAGNYGYTF. In DNA form, the CDR3 reads TGTGCCAGCTCACCAGCAGGGAACTATGGCTACACCTTC.

The rearrangement links TRBV29-1 to TRBJ2-5; D possibly corresponds to TRBD1 (6 bases). Trimming removed 5 bases at V and 5 bases at J, with 9 bases between. The CDR3 sequence is 11 residues long. In germline, CDR1 is SQVTM, CDR2 ANQGSEA. The CDR3: CSVRGGETQYF. CDR3 nucleotide sequence: TGCAGCGTTCGTGGGGGCGAGACCCAGTACTTC.

The rearrangement uses TRBV6-1 and TRBJ2-7; D may be TRBD2 (6 bases). V was trimmed by 7 bases and J by 2 bases, leaving 15 bases between them. This CDR3 comprises 14 residues. The germline V gene has CDR1 MNHNS and CDR2 SASEGT. CDR3 loop: CASNPAGTTYEQYF. In DNA form, the CDR3 reads TGTGCCAGCAACCCCGCGGGAACTACCTACGAGCAGTACTTC.

V is TRBV25-1 and J is TRBJ1-3, with D perhaps TRBD1 (5 bases). This CDR3 has 16 amino acids. The V gene's germline CDR1 is MGHDK and CDR2 SYGVNS. V was shortened by 1 base and J by 0 bases, with 10 bases between the two germline ends. The DNA of the CDR3 is TGTGCCAGCAGTGAATGGGGACTGCTCTCTGGAAACACCATATATTTT. Amino acids: CASSEWGLLSGNTIYF.

This clone has just one count. The V and J genes are TRBV25-1 and TRBJ2-5; TRBD1 aligns across 11 bases. Looked up from germline, CDR1 is MGHDK and CDR2 is SYGVNS. The CDR3 spans 15 residues. Trimming cost V 7 bases and J 7 bases; bases outside gene matches: 11. CDR3 nucleotides: TGTGCCAGCACCCCCGGACAGGGGGCTTGGGGGACCCAGTACTTC. As protein: CASTPGQGAWGTQYF.

The chain uses TRBV7-2 and TRBJ2-1; TRBD1 agrees at 9 bases. The CDR3 is 14 amino acids. The V gene end was trimmed by 1 base and the J gene end by 8 bases; junction bases not matched to a gene: 3. The V gene's germline CDR1 is SGHTA and CDR2 FQGNSA. CDR3 nucleotides: TGTGCCAGCAGCTTAGACAGGGGGCGGGATGAGCAGTTCTTC. Protein product: CASSLDRGRDEQFF.

There are a few counts of this clone. The genes are TRBV19 and TRBJ1-3; 11 positions match TRBD1. Germline CDR1 reads LNHDA; CDR2 reads SQIVND (reference sequence). The CDR3 loop spans 15 amino acids. Unmatched junction bases numbered 0, after V lost 5 bases and J lost 0 bases. The CDR3 DNA reads as TGTGCCAGTAGTGGGACAGGGGGCTCTGGAAACACCATATATTTT. As protein: CASSGTGGSGNTIYF. The whole variable domain, remainder taken from reference TRBV19 and TRBJ1-3, is DGGITQSPKYLFRKEGQNVTLSCEQNLNHDAMYWYRQDPGQGLRLIYYSQIVNDFQKGDIAEGYSVSREKKESFPLTVTSAQKNPTAFYLCASSGTGGSGNTIYFGEGSWLTVV.

The V and J genes are TRBV4-1 and TRBJ1-5; TRBD1 matches at 8 bases. V trimming: 5 bases; J trimming: 3 bases; junction bases outside the gene matches: 9. Per the germline V gene, CDR1 is MGHRA and CDR2 is YSYEKL. The CDR3 has 16 amino acids. In nucleotides, the CDR3 is TGCGCCAGCAGCTCTCCGGACAGGGCGGCCAATCAGCCCCAGCATTTT. Translation gives CASSSPDRAANQPQHF.